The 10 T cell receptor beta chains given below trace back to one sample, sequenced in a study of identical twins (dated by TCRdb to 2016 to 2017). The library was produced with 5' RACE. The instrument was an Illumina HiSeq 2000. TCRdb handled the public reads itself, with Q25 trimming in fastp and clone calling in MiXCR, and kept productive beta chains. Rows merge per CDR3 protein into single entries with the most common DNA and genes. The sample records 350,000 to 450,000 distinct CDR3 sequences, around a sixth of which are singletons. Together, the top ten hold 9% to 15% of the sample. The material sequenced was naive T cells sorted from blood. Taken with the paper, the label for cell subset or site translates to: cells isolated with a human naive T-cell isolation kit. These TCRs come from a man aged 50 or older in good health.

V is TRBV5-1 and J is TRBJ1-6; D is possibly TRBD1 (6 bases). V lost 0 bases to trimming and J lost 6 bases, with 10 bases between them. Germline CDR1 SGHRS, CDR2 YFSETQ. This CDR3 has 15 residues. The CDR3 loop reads CASSLGDTANSPLHF. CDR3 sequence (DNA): TGCGCCAGCAGCTTGGGGGACACAGCTAATTCACCCCTCCACTTT.

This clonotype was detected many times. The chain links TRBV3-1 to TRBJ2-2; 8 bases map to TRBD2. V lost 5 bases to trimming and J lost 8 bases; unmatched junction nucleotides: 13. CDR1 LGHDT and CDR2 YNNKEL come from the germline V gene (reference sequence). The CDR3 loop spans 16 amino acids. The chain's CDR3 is CASSNVRSGSGGELFF. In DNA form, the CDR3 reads TGTGCCAGCAGCAACGTCCGAAGCGGGAGTGGTGGGGAGCTGTTTTTT.

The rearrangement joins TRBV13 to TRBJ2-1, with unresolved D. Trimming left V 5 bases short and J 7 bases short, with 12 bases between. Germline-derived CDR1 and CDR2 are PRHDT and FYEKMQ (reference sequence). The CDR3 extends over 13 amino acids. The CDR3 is CASSPQPDNEQFF. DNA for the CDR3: TGTGCCAGCAGCCCCCAACCCGATAATGAGCAGTTCTTC. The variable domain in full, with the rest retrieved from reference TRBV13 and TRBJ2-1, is AAGVIQSPRHLIKEKRETATLKCYPIPRHDTVYWYQQGPGQDPQFLISFYEKMQSDKGSIPDRFSAQQFSDYHSELNMSSLELGDSALYFCASSPQPDNEQFFGPGTRLTVL.

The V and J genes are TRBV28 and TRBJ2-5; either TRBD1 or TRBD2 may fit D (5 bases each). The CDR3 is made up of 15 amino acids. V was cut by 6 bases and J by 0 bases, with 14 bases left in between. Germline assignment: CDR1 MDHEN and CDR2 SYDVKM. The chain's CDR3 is CASRSRDGHQETQYF. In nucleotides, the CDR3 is TGTGCCAGCAGGAGCCGGGACGGACACCAAGAGACCCAGTACTTC.

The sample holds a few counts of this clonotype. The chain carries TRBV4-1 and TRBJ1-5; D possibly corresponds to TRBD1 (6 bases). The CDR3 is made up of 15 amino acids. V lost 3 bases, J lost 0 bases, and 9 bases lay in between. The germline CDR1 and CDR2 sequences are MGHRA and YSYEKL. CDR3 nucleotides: TGCGCCAGCAGCCAGGACAGTTATAGCAATCAGCCCCAGCATTTT. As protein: CASSQDSYSNQPQHF.

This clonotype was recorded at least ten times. CDR3 sequence: CAISGGLAEHYEQYF. The CDR3 region has the DNA TGTGCCATCAGCGGAGGCCTAGCGGAACACTACGAGCAGTACTTC. V and J are TRBV10-3 and TRBJ2-7; 7 nucleotides line up with TRBD2. The CDR3 length is 15 residues. Germline assignment: CDR1 ENHRY and CDR2 SYGVKD. V shed 6 bases, J shed 3 bases, and the junction held 11 bases outside the gene matches.

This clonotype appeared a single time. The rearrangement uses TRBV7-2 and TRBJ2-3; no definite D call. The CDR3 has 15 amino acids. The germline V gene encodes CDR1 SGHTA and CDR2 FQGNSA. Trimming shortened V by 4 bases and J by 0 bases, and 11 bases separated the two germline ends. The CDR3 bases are TGTGCCAGCAGCTCGGATCCACAGAGCACAGATACGCAGTATTTT. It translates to CASSSDPQSTDTQYF.

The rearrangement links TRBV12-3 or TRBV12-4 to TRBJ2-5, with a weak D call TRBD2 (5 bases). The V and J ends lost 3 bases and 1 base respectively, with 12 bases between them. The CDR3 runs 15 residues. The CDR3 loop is CASSLGASVQETQYF. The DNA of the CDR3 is TGTGCCAGCAGTTTGGGAGCGTCAGTCCAAGAGACCCAGTACTTC.

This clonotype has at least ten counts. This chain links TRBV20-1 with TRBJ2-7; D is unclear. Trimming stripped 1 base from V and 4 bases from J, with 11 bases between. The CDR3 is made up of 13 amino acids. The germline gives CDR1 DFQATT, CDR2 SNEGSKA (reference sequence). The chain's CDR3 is CSARGPSFYEQYF. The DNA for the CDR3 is TGCAGTGCTAGAGGTCCCTCCTTTTACGAGCAGTACTTC.

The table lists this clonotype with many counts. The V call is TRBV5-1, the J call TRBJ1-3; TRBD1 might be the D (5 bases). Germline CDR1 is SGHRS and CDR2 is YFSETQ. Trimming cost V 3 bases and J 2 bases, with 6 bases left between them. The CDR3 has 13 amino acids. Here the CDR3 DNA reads TGCGCCAGCAGCTGGGACCCTGGAAACACCATATATTTT. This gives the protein CASSWDPGNTIYF.